The TCR beta chain under discussion was sequenced for a study of cytomegalovirus exposure and HLA in healthy donors. Study results and caveats: A later analysis linked a missense DCLRE1C variant to TCR beta V- and J-gene trimming. The study carried out a later analysis of TCR beta sequences. It associated some 17,000 of them with specific HLA alleles at a false discovery rate of 0.05.

Both 60 Vbeta primers and 13 Jbeta primers went into the PCR. Sequenced by immunoSEQ multiplex PCR; TCRdb stores in-frame clones only, minus some. This sample carries around 150,000 clones, 75% to 85% of them seen once, and the ten largest clones take less than 3%. There are a few counts of this clone. The target antigen is unknown. Germline V gives CDR1 LGHNA, CDR2 YNFKEQ. This CDR3 has 16 residues. V was pared by 4 bases and J by 1 base, with 15 bases between. The receptor was derived from a man in his forties or fifties in good health and CMV-seronegative. The chain carries TRBV4-2 and TRBJ2-3; TRBD2 is a possible D gene (5 bases). The specimen sequenced was PBMCs. The CDR3 DNA reads as TGTGCCAGCAGCCCCTCTATTGGTAGCGGCACAGATACGCAGTATTTT. Translation gives CASSPSIGSGTDTQYF.